The source of this T cell receptor beta chain is a study of cytomegalovirus exposure and HLA in healthy donors. Study-level points and caveats: The listing of 150 to 200 TCR beta chains classed them as cytomegalovirus-associated.

It was with 60 Vbeta and 13 Jbeta primers that the PCR ran. TCRdb keeps only in-frame clones here, not all; method: immunoSEQ multiplex PCR. This listing includes about 52,000 clones. Comment on this clone: The target antigen is unknown.

The germline CDR1 and CDR2 sequences are MNHNS and SASEGT. The length of the CDR3 is 14 residues. Trimming removed 4 bases at V and 7 bases at J, with 11 bases between. This receptor was obtained from a woman aged 55-70 years in good health and CMV-seropositive. Specimen: PBMCs. The genes are TRBV6-1 and TRBJ1-6; D gene unclear. In DNA form, the CDR3 reads TGTGCCAGCAGTGTCATTGGCCCGAATTCACCCCTCCACTTT. Translating it yields CASSVIGPNSPLHF.